Shown below are 22 T cell receptor beta chains from a single sample sequenced in a study of naive and memory T cell subsets. The beta constant-region primer was an equimolar mix of two oligonucleotides covering TRBC1 and TRBC2. TCRdb ran MiXCR on the UMI-ligation and nested PCR reads and lists one entry per CDR3 protein. The sample has approximately 140,000 distinct CDR3 sequences, over 15% seen once. What was sequenced was naive CD4+ T cells from blood. Source of these receptors: a human donor in good health.

The rearrangement joins TRBV7-2 to TRBJ1-6; D remains unclear. Trimming took 3 bases from V and 9 from J, leaving 9 bases between them. Germline assignment: CDR1 SGHTA and CDR2 FQGNSA. The CDR3 has 13 residues. CDR3 residues: CASSLLEFSPLHF. As DNA, the CDR3 is TGTGCCAGCAGCTTGTTGGAGTTTTCACCCCTCCACTTT.

The V call is TRBV5-5, the J call TRBJ2-1, with 10 nucleotides matching TRBD1. The length of the CDR3 is 15 residues. Germline lookup yields CDR1 SGHKS and CDR2 YYEKEE (reference sequence). J gave up 10 bases and V 0 bases, and 7 bases lay outside the gene matches. As DNA, the CDR3 is TGTGCCAGCAGCTTGGCAGGGACAGGGGTATGGGAGCAGTTCTTC. Its translation is CASSLAGTGVWEQFF.

This clonotype showed up just a few times. This chain connects TRBV10-3 to TRBJ2-1; D call uncertain. The germline gives CDR1 ENHRY, CDR2 SYGVKD. V was clipped by 4 bases and J by 6 bases, with 7 bases between them. The CDR3 totals 12 residues. The CDR3 protein is CAISGPGNEQFF. DNA for the CDR3: TGTGCCATCAGTGGTCCGGGCAATGAGCAGTTCTTC.

The rearrangement joins TRBV3-1 to TRBJ2-3; no clear D. V dropped 0 bases and J dropped 3 bases, with 7 bases sitting between them. Germline lookup yields CDR1 LGHDT and CDR2 YNNKEL (reference sequence). This CDR3 spans 14 amino acids. The CDR3 reads CASSQDRSTDTQYF. CDR3 DNA: TGTGCCAGCAGCCAAGATCGTAGTACAGATACGCAGTATTTT.

This clonotype was recorded a few times. The chain employs TRBV6-5 and TRBJ1-1; 7 bases match TRBD1. The CDR3 is 14 amino acids. Germline lookup yields CDR1 MNHEY and CDR2 SVGAGI. Unmatched junction bases numbered 7, after V lost 8 bases and J lost 1 base. Here the CDR3 reads CASLNNRGNTEAFF. CDR3 coding DNA: TGTGCCAGCCTTAACAACAGGGGGAACACTGAAGCTTTCTTT.

This clonotype was found a few times. The chain combines TRBV3-1 with TRBJ1-1, with D maybe TRBD1 (6 bases). Trimming removed 4 bases at V and 2 bases at J, with 11 bases between. This CDR3 has 14 amino acids. CDR1 and CDR2 (germline): LGHDT, YNNKEL (reference sequence). The CDR3 is CASSPHRVNTEAFF. The CDR3 bases are TGTGCCAGCAGCCCTCACAGGGTTAACACTGAAGCTTTCTTT.

The rearrangement links TRBV5-1 to TRBJ2-3; D is unclear. This CDR3 contains 14 residues. V was trimmed by 0 bases and J by 6 bases, leaving 11 bases between them. Germline values: CDR1 SGHRS, CDR2 YFSETQ. The CDR3 DNA sequence: TGCGCCAGCAGCTTGGGTAGGCAGATGGATACGCAGTATTTT. It encodes CASSLGRQMDTQYF.

This clonotype was seen more than once but under ten times. This rearrangement joins TRBV29-1 to TRBJ1-5; D may be TRBD1 (5 bases). V was trimmed by 4 bases and J by 0 bases, leaving 10 bases between them. CDR1 and CDR2 from the germline V gene are SQVTM and ANQGSEA. The CDR3 consists of 14 residues. CDR3 sequence: CSVASDSSNQPQHF. The CDR3 DNA reads TGCAGCGTTGCATCTGACAGTAGCAATCAGCCCCAGCATTTT.

In this sample, this clonotype turned up many times. The rearrangement links TRBV5-1 to TRBJ2-5; the D is unclear. This CDR3 region has 15 residues. The V end lost 0 bases, the J end lost 2 bases, and 11 bases lay between the germline ends. Germline CDR1 is SGHRS and CDR2 is YFSETQ. The CDR3 sequence: CASSLDLRGQETQYF. The CDR3 nucleotides are TGCGCCAGCAGCTTGGACTTACGAGGTCAAGAGACCCAGTACTTC.

This clonotype has more than one count but fewer than ten. V gene TRBV18 combines with J gene TRBJ2-2; TRBD2 matches 7 bases. The CDR3 extends over 15 amino acids. J was trimmed by 4 bases and V by 2 bases; bases with no gene match: 4. CDR1 KGHSH and CDR2 LQKENI come from the germline V gene. The CDR3 DNA reads as TGTGCCAGCTCACCAGTCGCGGGAGCCACCGGGGAGCTGTTTTTT. As protein: CASSPVAGATGELFF.

This clonotype was counted at least ten times. The chain employs TRBV11-2 and TRBJ2-1; perhaps TRBD1 as D (5 bases). In germline, CDR1 is SGHAT, CDR2 FQNNGV. The length of the CDR3 is 12 residues. With 0 bases removed from V and 9 bases from J, the gap between germline ends came to 6 bases. CDR3 coding DNA: TGTGCCAGCAGCTTAGACAGGGCTGAGCAGTTCTTC. This gives the protein CASSLDRAEQFF.

The chain employs TRBV2 and TRBJ2-2, with D possibly TRBD2 on 5 matching bases. This CDR3 is 15 amino acids long. V lost 8 bases, J lost 1 base, and 14 bases lay in between. CDR1 and CDR2 from the germline V gene are SNHLY and FYNNEI. DNA for the CDR3: TGTGCCAGCCGGCCTGAAGGGAGGAACACCGGGGAGCTGTTTTTT. Encoded protein: CASRPEGRNTGELFF. Based on the CDR3 plus reference TRBV2 and TRBJ2-2, the full variable domain is EPEVTQTPSHQVTQMGQEVILRCVPISNHLYFYWYRQILGQKVEFLVSFYNNEISEKSEIFDDQFSVERPDGSNFTLKIRSTKLEDSAMYFCASRPEGRNTGELFFGEGSRLTVL.

This clonotype was seen more than once but under ten times. J is TRBJ2-5 and V is TRBV11-2, with 7 positions matching TRBD2. J gave up 1 base and V 0 bases, and 2 bases lay outside the gene matches. In germline, CDR1 is SGHAT, CDR2 FQNNGV. This CDR3 region has 15 residues. CDR3 bases: TGTGCCAGCAGCTTAGAGGGGGGGGTCCAAGAGACCCAGTACTTC. It codes for CASSLEGGVQETQYF.

V is TRBV6-2 or TRBV6-3 and J is TRBJ2-5; a weak D match, TRBD2 (6 bases). V lost 7 bases and J lost 0, with 9 bases in between. The CDR3 totals 13 residues. The germline V gene has CDR1 MNHEY and CDR2 SVGEGT. The CDR3 reads CASIRDYQETQYF. CDR3 DNA: TGTGCCAGCATCCGGGACTACCAAGAGACCCAGTACTTC.

This chain connects TRBV7-2 to TRBJ2-2, with D tentatively TRBD2 (5 bases). The CDR3 covers 15 residues. The germline V gene has CDR1 SGHTA and CDR2 FQGNSA. The ends were cut back, 4 bases at V and 5 bases at J, with 14 bases in the middle. The CDR3 sequence is CASSSPRGSTGELFF. CDR3 nucleotide sequence: TGTGCCAGCAGCTCCCCCCGCGGGTCTACCGGGGAGCTGTTTTTT.

The chain couples TRBV5-1 to TRBJ2-5; 8 nucleotides line up with TRBD2. Germline CDR1 and CDR2: SGHRS and YFSETQ. This CDR3 contains 14 residues. The V segment lost 0 bases and the J segment 2 bases; nucleotides outside the gene matches: 0. This CDR3 reads CASSLGLAQETQYF. DNA for the CDR3: TGCGCCAGCAGCTTGGGACTAGCGCAAGAGACCCAGTACTTC. The whole variable domain, filled in from reference TRBV5-1 and TRBJ2-5, reads KAGVTQTPRYLIKTRGQQVTLSCSPISGHRSVSWYQQTPGQGLQFLFEYFSETQRNKGNFPGRFSGRQFSNSRSEMNVSTLELGDSALYLCASSLGLAQETQYFGPGTRLLVL.

There are a few counts of this clonotype. The chain combines TRBV30 with TRBJ1-4; perhaps TRBD1 as D (5 bases). CDR3 length equals 15 residues. V gave up 3 bases and J gave up 10 bases, with 21 bases separating them. The germline gives CDR1 GTSNPN, CDR2 SVGIG (reference sequence). CDR3 DNA sequence: TGTGCCTGGAGGCCCCGGGACTTCGGAGTAGGAAAACTGTTTTTT. It encodes CAWRPRDFGVGKLFF.

CDR3 amino acids: CASSYGLAGVNEQFF. In nucleotides, the CDR3 is TGTGCCAGCAGTTACGGCCTAGCGGGAGTAAATGAGCAGTTCTTC. The chain employs TRBV6-6 and TRBJ2-1, with 10 bases matching TRBD2. Trimming took 2 bases from V and 7 from J; bases not matched to a gene: 5. This CDR3 comprises 15 residues. CDR1 and CDR2 (germline): MNHNY, SVGAGI (reference sequence).

The genes are TRBV5-1 and TRBJ2-7; TRBD1 matches 7 bases. Germline CDR1 is SGHRS and CDR2 is YFSETQ. This CDR3 has 16 amino acids. With V trimmed by 4 bases and J by 3 bases, 13 bases remained unmatched. CDR3 protein: CASSAGQDLNHYEQYF. The DNA of the CDR3 is TGCGCCAGCAGCGCTGGACAGGATCTTAACCACTACGAGCAGTACTTC.

V and J are TRBV7-9 and TRBJ2-3; TRBD1 might be the D (6 bases). CDR1 SEHNR and CDR2 FQNEAQ come from the germline V gene (reference sequence). This CDR3 contains 15 residues. The V and J ends lost 5 bases and 4 bases respectively, with 16 bases between them. As DNA, the CDR3 is TGTGCCAGCAGCCCCCACGGACAGTTTTCAGATACGCAGTATTTT. Translating it yields CASSPHGQFSDTQYF.

This clonotype came up a few times. The genes are TRBV18 and TRBJ2-7; the match to TRBD1 covers 11 bases. Looked up from germline, CDR1 is KGHSH and CDR2 is LQKENI. V dropped 4 bases and J dropped 6; count of bases not matched to a gene: 14. CDR3 length: 17 amino acids. The chain's CDR3 is CASSLNLLDRGLFEQYF. The DNA of the CDR3 is TGTGCCAGCTCACTAAACCTTTTGGACAGGGGGCTTTTCGAGCAGTACTTC.

This clonotype was seen only a few times. The CDR3: CATSRDPTDGEQYF. In DNA form, the CDR3 reads TGTGCCACCAGCAGAGATCCGACGGACGGCGAGCAGTACTTC. The chain has TRBV15 and TRBJ2-7; no clear D. Per the germline V gene, CDR1 is LNHNV and CDR2 is YYDKDF (reference sequence). Trimming took 0 bases from V and 6 from J, leaving 12 bases between them. This CDR3 has 14 amino acids.